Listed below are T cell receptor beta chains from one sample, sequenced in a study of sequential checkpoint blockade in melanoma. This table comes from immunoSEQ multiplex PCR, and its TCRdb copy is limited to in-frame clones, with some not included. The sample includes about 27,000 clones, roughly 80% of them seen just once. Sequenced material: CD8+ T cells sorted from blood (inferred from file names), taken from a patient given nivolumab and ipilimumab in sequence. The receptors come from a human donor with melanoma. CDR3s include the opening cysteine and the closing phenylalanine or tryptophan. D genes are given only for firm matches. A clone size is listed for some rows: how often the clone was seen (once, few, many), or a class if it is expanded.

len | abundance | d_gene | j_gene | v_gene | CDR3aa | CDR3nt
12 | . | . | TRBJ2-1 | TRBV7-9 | CASSEGYNEQFF | TGTGCCAGCAGCGAGGGCTACAATGAGCAGTTCTTC
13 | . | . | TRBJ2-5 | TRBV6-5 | CASRDQGGETQYF | TGTGCCAGCAGAGACCAGGGGGGCGAGACCCAGTACTTC
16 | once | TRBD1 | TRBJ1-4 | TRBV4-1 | CASSLTGVVTNEKLFF | TGCGCCAGCAGTCTAACAGGGGTAGTAACTAATGAAAAACTGTTTTTT
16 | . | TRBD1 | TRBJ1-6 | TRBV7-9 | CASRAVDRGWNSPLHF | TGTGCCAGCAGAGCCGTTGACAGGGGTTGGAATTCACCCCTCCACTTT
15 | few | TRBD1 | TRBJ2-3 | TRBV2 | CASSEGTGSVDTQYF | TGTGCCAGCAGTGAGGGGACAGGGTCCGTAGATACGCAGTATTTT
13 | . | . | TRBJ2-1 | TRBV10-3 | CAAQAPPYNEQFF | TGTGCCGCACAGGCTCCCCCCTACAATGAGCAGTTCTTC
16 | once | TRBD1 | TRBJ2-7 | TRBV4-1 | CASSPPRGQVAYEQYF | TGCGCCAGCAGCCCCCCAAGGGGACAGGTCGCCTACGAGCAGTACTTC
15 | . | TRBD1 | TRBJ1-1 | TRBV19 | CASSFDRVDDTEAFF | TGTGCCAGTAGTTTCGACAGGGTGGATGACACTGAAGCTTTCTTT
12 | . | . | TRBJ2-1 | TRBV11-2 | CASSTPNNEQFF | TGTGCCAGCAGCACACCAAACAATGAGCAGTTCTTC
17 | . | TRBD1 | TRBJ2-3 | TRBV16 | CASSRSDRGLITDTQYF | TGTGCCAGCAGCCGTTCGGACAGGGGTCTGATCACAGATACGCAGTATTTT
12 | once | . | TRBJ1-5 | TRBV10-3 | CASPGTNHPQHF | TGTGCCAGCCCGGGGACTAATCATCCCCAGCATTTT
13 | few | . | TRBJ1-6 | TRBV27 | CASSLQYNSPLHF | TGTGCCAGCAGTTTACAATATAATTCACCCCTCCACTTT
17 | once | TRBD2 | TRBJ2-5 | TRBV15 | CATSRGPGLAGVETQYF | TGTGCCACCAGCAGGGGCCCTGGACTAGCGGGGGTAGAGACCCAGTACTTC
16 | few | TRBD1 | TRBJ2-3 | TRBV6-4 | CASSDSGTGGPDTQYF | TGTGCCAGCAGTGACTCAGGGACAGGGGGGCCAGATACGCAGTATTTT
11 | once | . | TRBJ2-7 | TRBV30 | CAWSTPLEQYF | TGTGCCTGGAGTACACCGTTAGAGCAGTACTTC
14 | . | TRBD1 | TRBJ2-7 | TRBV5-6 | CASSLGTGAYEQYF | TGTGCCAGCAGCTTGGGGACAGGGGCCTACGAGCAGTACTTC
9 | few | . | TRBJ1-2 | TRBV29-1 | CSVGGGYTF | TGCAGCGTTGGCGGGGGCTACACCTTC
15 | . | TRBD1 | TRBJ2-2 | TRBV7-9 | CASRMGQRITGELFF | TGTGCCAGCAGGATGGGACAGAGGATAACCGGGGAGCTGTTTTTT
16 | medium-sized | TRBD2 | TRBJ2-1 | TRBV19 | CASSSQTSGAYNEQFF | TGTGCCAGTAGTAGCCAAACTAGCGGGGCCTACAATGAGCAGTTCTTC